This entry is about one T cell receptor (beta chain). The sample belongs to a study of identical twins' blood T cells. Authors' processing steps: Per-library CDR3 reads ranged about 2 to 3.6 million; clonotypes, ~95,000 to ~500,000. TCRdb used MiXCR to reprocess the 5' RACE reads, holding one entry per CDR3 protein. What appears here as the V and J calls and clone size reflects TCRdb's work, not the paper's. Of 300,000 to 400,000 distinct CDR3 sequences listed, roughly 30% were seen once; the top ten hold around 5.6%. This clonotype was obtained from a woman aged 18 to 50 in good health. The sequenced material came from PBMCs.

This CDR3 is CASSRMVLAVNEQFF. DNA of the CDR3: TGTGCCAGCAGCCGAATGGTACTAGCGGTCAATGAGCAGTTCTTC. The chain employs TRBV3-1 and TRBJ2-1; 8 bases are a match to TRBD2. The CDR3 is 15 residues long. Per the germline V gene, CDR1 is LGHDT and CDR2 is YNNKEL (reference sequence). With V trimmed by 4 bases and J by 6 bases, 8 bases remained unmatched.